One sample yielded the 14 T cell receptor beta chains listed below, sequenced in a study of blood T cell repertoires in COVID-19. Profiling relied on immunoSEQ multiplex PCR, and the TCRdb table lists in-frame clones only, not all of them. The repertoire has more than 100,000 clones, 55% to 75% of them found once; the top ten carry about 0.84%. Sequences were obtained from peripheral blood. The receptors were sampled from a human donor with acute or convalescent COVID-19. The donor label of this sample is uncertain.

The gene calls are TRBV18 and TRBJ2-6; D remains unclear. The CDR3 is 17 residues long. Germline CDR1 KGHSH, CDR2 LQKENI. The germline V and J ends were trimmed by 3 bases and 0 bases, with 12 bases remaining between them. CDR3 in DNA: TGTGCCAGCTCACCGCCTCCGCGCCCCTCTGGGGCCAACGTCCTGACTTTC. This translates into CASSPPPRPSGANVLTF.

This clone was seen repeatedly, ten times or more. The V call is TRBV3-1 (or the pseudogene TRBV3-2), the J call TRBJ1-3; D remains ambiguous. Trimming shortened V by 0 bases and J by 9 bases, and 12 bases separated the two germline ends. Per germline, CDR1 LGHDT and CDR2 YNNKEL (reference sequence). This CDR3 comprises 14 residues. The CDR3 spells CASSQEYGVGTIYF. CDR3 bases: TGTGCCAGCAGCCAAGAATACGGGGTGGGCACCATATATTTT.

This clone was recorded a few times. The chain carries TRBV4-1 and TRBJ2-1; 11 nucleotides match TRBD1. Germline V gives CDR1 MGHRA, CDR2 YSYEKL. The length of the CDR3 is 16 residues. V lost 4 bases, J lost 4 bases, and 6 bases stayed unmatched. The CDR3 DNA follows: TGCGCCAGCAGCCCGCGGACAGGGGGCGCTTACAATGAGCAGTTCTTC. Encoded protein: CASSPRTGGAYNEQFF.

The chain has TRBV4-1 and TRBJ1-3; TRBD1 matches at 10 bases. The length of the CDR3 is 15 residues. J was trimmed by 7 bases and V by 6 bases; bases with no gene match: 9. The germline V gene has CDR1 MGHRA and CDR2 YSYEKL. The CDR3 protein is CASSPYWTGGNTIYF. The DNA for the CDR3 is TGCGCCAGCAGTCCCTACTGGACAGGGGGGAACACCATATATTTT.

The rearrangement uses TRBV18 and TRBJ1-1, with 10 bases aligning to TRBD1. Germline V gene data show CDR1 as KGHSH and CDR2 as LQKENI. Trimming cost V 5 bases and J 2 bases; bases outside gene matches: 14. CDR3 length equals 18 residues. CDR3 DNA: TGTGCCAGCTCAGCTAACTCCCCTAGGACAGGGGGTAACACTGAAGCTTTCTTT. Encoded protein: CASSANSPRTGGNTEAFF.

This chain connects TRBV6-2 or TRBV6-3 to TRBJ1-1; D unresolved. CDR3 length: 16 amino acids. V lost 4 bases and J lost 2, with 17 bases in between. Germline V lookup: CDR1 MNHEY, CDR2 SVGEGT. DNA of the CDR3: TGTGCCAGCAGTTCTGGGCGCGCGACCCGAAACACTGAAGCTTTCTTT. Its protein product is CASSSGRATRNTEAFF.

The chain combines TRBV30 with TRBJ2-1; D not resolved. The CDR3 loop spans 14 amino acids. The germline gives CDR1 GTSNPN, CDR2 SVGIG (reference sequence). V lost 0 bases to trimming and J lost 6 bases, with 12 bases between them. CDR3 sequence: CAWSVTRWANEQFF. The CDR3 DNA reads TGTGCCTGGAGTGTAACGCGCTGGGCCAATGAGCAGTTCTTC.

This chain joins TRBV10-2 and TRBJ2-7; TRBD2 matches at 11 bases. CDR3 length: 15 amino acids. Germline CDR1 reads WSHSY; CDR2 reads SAAADI. V shed 6 bases and J 3 bases; nucleotides not matched to a gene: 7. CDR3 residues: CASRSSGGPLYEQYV. The CDR3 region has the DNA TGCGCCAGCAGATCTAGCGGGGGGCCCCTCTACGAGCAGTACGTC.

This clone was found a few times. The chain couples TRBV13 to TRBJ1-1; D remains ambiguous. Trimming took 8 bases from V and 7 from J, leaving 14 bases between them. CDR3 length: 12 amino acids. Germline V gene lookup returns CDR1 PRHDT and CDR2 FYEKMQ (reference sequence). CDR3: CASAYSSFEAFF. CDR3 nucleotide sequence: TGTGCCAGCGCTTACAGCTCCTTTGAAGCTTTCTTT.

In this sample, this clone is medium-sized. The rearrangement joins TRBV5-1 to TRBJ1-1, with D hard to call. Looked up from germline, CDR1 is SGHRS and CDR2 is YFSETQ. V dropped 4 bases and J dropped 1 base, with 14 bases sitting between them. This CDR3 region has 15 residues. The CDR3 reads CASSRRTEGNTEAFF. The DNA for the CDR3 is TGCGCCAGCAGCCGACGGACCGAGGGGAACACTGAAGCTTTCTTT.

This chain links TRBV28 with TRBJ2-7; 9 bases align to TRBD1. V shed 6 bases and J 2 bases; nucleotides not matched to a gene: 8. Germline values: CDR1 MDHEN, CDR2 SYDVKM. The CDR3 extends over 15 amino acids. CDR3 nucleotides: TGTGCCAGCAGCAAAGGGACAGGGACAACCTACGAGCAGTACGTC. Residues: CASSKGTGTTYEQYV.

This chain joins TRBV28 and TRBJ1-1; perhaps TRBD1 as D (6 bases). The CDR3 has 16 residues. With 4 bases removed from V and 0 bases from J, the gap between germline ends came to 15 bases. Germline V gene sequence: CDR1 MDHEN, CDR2 SYDVKM. The CDR3 protein is CASSSLGAGMNTEAFF. The CDR3 DNA is TGTGCCAGCAGTTCGCTGGGGGCAGGGATGAACACTGAAGCTTTCTTT.

The chain carries TRBV27 and TRBJ2-1, with D unclear. Germline V gene lookup returns CDR1 MNHEY and CDR2 SMNVEV (reference sequence). The CDR3 consists of 17 residues. Trimming removed 0 bases from V and 4 bases from J, with 16 bases in between. CDR3 DNA sequence: TGTGCCAGCAGTTTATCCAGGCCCAGCCAACTTTACAATGAGCAGTTCTTC. Its translation is CASSLSRPSQLYNEQFF.

This clone was counted a few times. The genes are TRBV18 and TRBJ1-1, with 8 nucleotides matching TRBD1. Germline V gene data show CDR1 as KGHSH and CDR2 as LQKENI. This CDR3 has 14 amino acids. V lost 2 bases, J lost 3 bases, and 2 bases stayed unmatched. The CDR3 DNA reads TGTGCCAGCTCACCAGCGACAGGGGACACTGAAGCTTTCTTT. As protein: CASSPATGDTEAFF. The variable domain in full, with the rest retrieved from reference TRBV18 and TRBJ1-1, is NAGVMQNPRHLVRRRGQEARLRCSPMKGHSHVYWYRQLPEEGLKFMVYLQKENIIDESGMPKERFSAEFPKEGPSILRIQQVVRGDSAAYFCASSPATGDTEAFFGQGTRLTVV.